Following are 8 T cell receptor beta chains from one sample sequenced in a study of T cells after yellow fever vaccination. TCRdb redid the calling of the 5' RACE reads with MiXCR, one entry per CDR3 protein. The repertoire has 550,000 or so distinct CDR3 sequences, about 19% of them found once; the top ten carry approximately 14%. The sequenced sample was PBMCs, obtained 15 days after the yellow fever booster vaccination. The receptors stem from a man in his thirties or forties who received the YFV17D yellow fever vaccine.

This clonotype came up a few times. The chain carries TRBV10-3 and TRBJ2-7; TRBD2 aligns across 10 bases. From germline, CDR1 is ENHRY and CDR2 SYGVKD. This CDR3 contains 18 residues. Losses at the gene ends were 4 bases for V and 0 bases for J; bases not matched to a gene: 12. CDR3 coding DNA: TGTGCCATCAGTGGACAGGGGTGGGGGACTAGCGTCTCCTACGAGCAGTACTTC. Its protein is CAISGQGWGTSVSYEQYF.

The CDR3 DNA follows: TGTGCCAGTCACACGGACGGGAAAGTTTACAATGAGCAGTTCTTC. Amino acid sequence: CASHTDGKVYNEQFF. The chain uses TRBV19 and TRBJ2-1, with TRBD2 as a possible D gene (5 bases). CDR1 and CDR2 (germline): LNHDA, SQIVND (reference sequence). V was shortened by 8 bases and J by 4 bases, with 18 bases between the two germline ends. The CDR3 totals 15 residues.

This clonotype was counted between two and nine times. The chain is built from TRBV28 and TRBJ2-3; maybe TRBD2 (6 bases). The CDR3 contains 16 residues. The germline gives CDR1 MDHEN, CDR2 SYDVKM. Trimming left V 4 bases short and J 1 base short, with 15 bases between. The CDR3 sequence: CASSSIQGGGTDTQYF. The CDR3 nucleotides are TGTGCCAGCAGTTCCATCCAGGGCGGGGGCACAGATACGCAGTATTTT.

Turning to this clonotype: At one end the junction does not follow the germline gene, possibly because of a read error. J is TRBJ2-1 and V is TRBV18; 9 nucleotides line up with TRBD2. The CDR3 consists of 16 residues. The germline CDR1 and CDR2 sequences are KGHSH and LQKENI. CDR3 protein: CANSPPAGGKGNEQFF. The DNA of the CDR3 is TGTGCCAACTCACCACCTGCGGGAGGGAAAGGCAATGAGCAGTTCTTC.

The chain carries TRBV6-2 or TRBV6-3 and TRBJ2-1; TRBD2 aligns across 12 bases. CDR1 MNHEY and CDR2 SVGEGT come from the germline V gene. V trimming: 4 bases; J trimming: 8 bases; junction bases outside the gene matches: 9. The CDR3 extends over 16 amino acids. The CDR3 DNA sequence: TGTGCCAGCAGTTCCTCGAGACTAGCGGGAGCCCATGAGCAGTTCTTC. It encodes CASSSSRLAGAHEQFF.

This clonotype was seen a few times. This sequence joins TRBV3-1 and TRBJ2-5; 8 bases fit TRBD2. V trimming: 2 bases; J trimming: 5 bases; junction bases outside the gene matches: 7. Germline loops: CDR1 LGHDT, CDR2 YNNKEL (reference sequence). CDR3 length: 15 residues. CDR3 sequence: CASSQPGGAHETQYF. The CDR3 bases are TGTGCCAGCAGCCAACCCGGGGGGGCGCATGAGACCCAGTACTTC.

This clonotype showed up just a few times. The chain uses TRBV7-9 and TRBJ2-7; D possibly corresponds to TRBD2 (5 bases). The V end lost 6 bases, the J end lost 0 bases, and 9 bases lay between the germline ends. Germline-derived CDR1 and CDR2 are SEHNR and FQNEAQ (reference sequence). CDR3 length: 13 residues. The chain's CDR3 is CASSSGNSYEQYF. DNA of the CDR3: TGTGCCAGCAGTTCGGGGAACTCCTACGAGCAGTACTTC.

This clonotype was counted between two and nine times. The gene calls are TRBV6-7 and TRBJ2-2; D call uncertain. TRBV6-7 has ORF status, its function being uncertain. The CDR3 is 15 amino acids. V lost 2 bases and J lost 3, with 10 bases in between. CDR3 amino acids: CASSYPPLHTGELFF. The CDR3 DNA is TGTGCCAGCAGTTACCCACCCTTACACACCGGGGAGCTGTTTTTT.